This T cell receptor (beta chain) stems from a study of molecular identifiers for immune sequencing clone quantification. Study results and limitations: The share of molecules held by clones above 20 RNA copies was over 99% in effector cells and under 1% in naive cells. The sizes of highly expanded clones could be underestimated when identical TCR molecules share a barcode.

As for this clonotype: Its antigen is undetermined.

Sorting recovered naive CD8 T cells on a CD8+CD4-CCR7+CD45RA+ profile. The CDR3 consists of 16 residues. V lost 5 bases, J lost 4 bases, and 11 bases stayed unmatched. Germline CDR1 SEHNR, CDR2 FQNEAQ (reference sequence). TCRdb used MiXCR to reprocess the PCR reads, holding one entry per CDR3 protein. This repertoire shows over 550,000 distinct CDR3 sequences, roughly 23% found once; its top ten account for around 0.78%. Sequenced sample: naive CD8+ T cells from blood, with Jurkat cell RNA spiked in. The subset: FACS-sorted CD8+CD4-CCR7+CD45RA+ naive T cells. The receptor was derived from a human donor in good health. Some libraries in this study had Jurkat cell RNA spiked in. The gene calls are TRBV7-9 and TRBJ2-1; 7 bases line up with TRBD1. The chain's CDR3 is CASSSDTGAAYNEQFF. CDR3 nucleotide sequence: TGTGCCAGCAGCAGCGATACAGGGGCCGCATACAATGAGCAGTTCTTC.